The 24 T cell receptor beta chains reported below all come from one sample, sequenced in a study of blood T cells in healthy people across ages. Combining a sample-barcoded 5' primer with a J-beta primer mix, a second PCR ran for about 7 to 11 cycles. TCRdb analysed the 5' RACE reads with MiXCR anew, one entry per CDR3 protein. This table holds around 1,500,000 distinct CDR3 sequences, about 30% found once. The specimen sequenced was blood. These receptors came from a woman between 25 and 40 years old in good health.

CDR3 DNA: TGTGCCAGCAGAAGGGGACAGGGCAATGAGCAGTTCTTC. Translation: CASRRGQGNEQFF. The chain couples TRBV7-9 to TRBJ2-1, with 9 positions matching TRBD1. Germline V CDR1 and CDR2: SEHNR, FQNEAQ (reference sequence). Trimming took 6 bases from V and 6 from J; bases not matched to a gene: 3. The CDR3 is 13 amino acids.

The chain has TRBV7-2 and TRBJ2-2; D assignment may be TRBD1 or TRBD2 (5 bases each). This CDR3 is 14 amino acids long. Deletions cut 2 bases from V and 6 bases from J, with 10 bases between. Per the germline V gene, CDR1 is SGHTA and CDR2 is FQGNSA. CDR3 in amino acids: CASSLSGAPGELFF. In nucleotides, the CDR3 is TGTGCCAGCAGCTTATCCGGGGCTCCCGGGGAGCTGTTTTTT. Based on the CDR3 plus reference TRBV7-2 and TRBJ2-2, the full variable domain is GAGVSQSPSNKVTEKGKDVELRCDPISGHTALYWYRQSLGQGLEFLIYFQGNSAPDKSGLPSDRFSAERTGGSVSTLTIQRTQQEDSAVYLCASSLSGAPGELFFGEGSRLTVL.

This clonotype showed up just once. This rearrangement joins TRBV5-1 to TRBJ2-2; no definite D call. V was shortened by 4 bases and J by 7 bases, with 14 bases between the two germline ends. CDR3 length equals 14 residues. CDR1 is SGHRS and CDR2 is YFSETQ in the germline V gene. CDR3 sequence: CASSKDRENGELFF. The CDR3 nucleotides read TGCGCCAGCAGCAAAGACCGAGAGAACGGGGAGCTGTTTTTT.

The chain combines TRBV5-1 with TRBJ1-2, with 7 positions matching TRBD1. In germline, CDR1 is SGHRS, CDR2 YFSETQ. The CDR3 has 16 residues. The ends lost 4 bases at V and 1 base at J; junction bases unmatched: 10. In nucleotides, the CDR3 is TGCGCCAGCAGCCTTCATCCAGGGGGAAGTAACTATGGCTACACCTTC. It encodes CASSLHPGGSNYGYTF.

This chain links TRBV20-1 with TRBJ2-7, with D perhaps TRBD2 (6 bases). The germline gives CDR1 DFQATT, CDR2 SNEGSKA (reference sequence). The CDR3 length is 17 residues. Deletions cut 0 bases from V and 6 bases from J, with 24 bases between. CDR3 residues: CSARDPIGGNGYREQYF. The DNA of the CDR3 is TGCAGTGCTAGAGATCCAATCGGCGGGAATGGCTACCGCGAGCAGTACTTC.

DNA for the CDR3: TGTGCCAGCAGTTACTCCGGGGGACAGATTAATGAAAAACTGTTTTTT. Amino acids: CASSYSGGQINEKLFF. The chain has TRBV6-5 and TRBJ1-4; TRBD1 agrees at 7 bases. The V gene end was trimmed by 0 bases and the J gene end by 4 bases; junction bases not matched to a gene: 5. Germline lookup yields CDR1 MNHEY and CDR2 SVGAGI. The CDR3 loop spans 16 amino acids.

The rearrangement uses TRBV6-2 or TRBV6-3 and TRBJ2-7, with TRBD2 matching over 9 bases. This CDR3 has 15 residues. In germline, CDR1 is MNHEY, CDR2 SVGEGT. Trimming at V came to 6 bases and at J to 3 bases, leaving 9 bases not matched to a gene. In DNA form, the CDR3 reads TGTGCCAGCAGCCGTTCCGGGACTAGCTACTACGAGCAGTACTTC. Its translation is CASSRSGTSYYEQYF.

As concerns this clonotype: This may come from a read error, since a much larger clone is one base off. The chain carries TRBV6-2 or TRBV6-3 and TRBJ2-1; 7 bases are shared with TRBD2. Losses at the gene ends were 4 bases for V and 10 bases for J; bases not matched to a gene: 13. Germline V gene data show CDR1 as MNHEY and CDR2 as SVGEGT. The CDR3 is 15 amino acids. Written as DNA, the CDR3 is TGTGCCAGCAGTTTCGGCGGGGGATTTTCAGACGAGCAGTTCTTC. It encodes CASSFGGGFSDEQFF.

Concerning this clonotype: Mismatch with germline at one junction end may stem from a read error. The chain has TRBV11-2 and TRBJ2-4, with a possible D match to TRBD2 (7 bases). CDR1 and CDR2 from the germline V gene are SGHAT and FQNNGV. The CDR3 is 15 amino acids. Here the CDR3 DNA reads TGTGCCAACAGCCCCCGGGGGGCAACCACAGATACGCAGTACTTC. This translates into CANSPRGATTDTQYF.

This clonotype was counted at least ten times. The chain employs TRBV9 and TRBJ2-7; D not certain. CDR3 length: 15 amino acids. V lost 0 bases to trimming and J lost 6 bases, with 16 bases between them. Germline assignment: CDR1 SGDLS and CDR2 YYNGEE. The DNA of the CDR3 is TGTGCCAGCAGCGTAGAAGGTAGTCCCGTCCCCGAGCAGTACTTC. It is translated as CASSVEGSPVPEQYF.

This clonotype has only a few counts. The chain uses TRBV7-9 and TRBJ2-5; 10 bases agree with TRBD2. Trimming removed 1 base from V and 0 bases from J; junction bases left unmatched: 5. Germline V gives CDR1 SEHNR, CDR2 FQNEAQ (reference sequence). The CDR3 consists of 17 residues. The CDR3 nucleotides read TGTGCCAGCAGCTTAGTGTGGGGACTAGCGAACCAAGAGACCCAGTACTTC. This encodes CASSLVWGLANQETQYF.

This clonotype was recorded a few times. The V gene is TRBV20-1, the J gene TRBJ2-1; TRBD2 agrees at 8 bases. The V gene's germline CDR1 is DFQATT and CDR2 SNEGSKA (reference sequence). The V gene end was trimmed by 4 bases and the J gene end by 4 bases; junction bases not matched to a gene: 6. This CDR3 is 14 amino acids long. The CDR3 sequence: CSAIQRGRYNEQFF. CDR3 nucleotide sequence: TGCAGTGCTATTCAGCGGGGGAGGTACAATGAGCAGTTCTTC.

This clonotype has more than one count but fewer than ten. This chain joins TRBV2 and TRBJ2-5, with 8 bases fitting TRBD2. V lost 6 bases and J lost 1; bases outside the gene matches: 7. CDR1 is SNHLY and CDR2 is FYNNEI in the germline V gene. The CDR3 loop spans 15 amino acids. The CDR3 loop is CASSRGGAGQETQYF. As DNA, the CDR3 is TGTGCCAGCAGCCGGGGGGGGGCAGGCCAAGAGACCCAGTACTTC.

The chain carries TRBV15 and TRBJ1-5; D ambiguous. This CDR3 is 14 amino acids long. Germline CDR1 reads LNHNV; CDR2 reads YYDKDF (reference sequence). The V end lost 6 bases, the J end lost 0 bases, and 9 bases lay between the germline ends. The CDR3 bases are TGTGCCACCAGGTCCGGGAATAGCAATCAGCCCCAGCATTTT. This translates into CATRSGNSNQPQHF.

This clonotype was counted only a few times. The chain carries TRBV3-1 and TRBJ2-5; D possibly uses TRBD1 or TRBD2 (6 bases each). This CDR3 region has 15 residues. Trimming shortened V by 1 base and J by 1 base, and 10 bases separated the two germline ends. Germline CDR1 and CDR2: LGHDT and YNNKEL (reference sequence). CDR3 nucleotides: TGTGCCAGCAGCCAAGCGGGGGCCTTCCAAGAGACCCAGTACTTC. Its translation is CASSQAGAFQETQYF.

This clonotype was detected a few times. The chain uses TRBV7-2 and TRBJ2-3; D is unclear. Per germline, CDR1 SGHTA and CDR2 FQGNSA. V dropped 4 bases and J dropped 6 bases, with 11 bases sitting between them. This CDR3 region has 13 residues. CDR3 in amino acids: CASSSDRLDTQYF. The DNA for the CDR3 is TGTGCCAGCAGCTCGGACCGGTTGGATACGCAGTATTTT.

This rearrangement joins TRBV7-2 to TRBJ2-7, with TRBD2 matching 12 bases. The CDR3 spans 17 residues. The J segment lost 7 bases and the V segment lost 5 bases, leaving 15 bases of the junction unmatched. The germline CDR1 and CDR2 sequences are SGHTA and FQGNSA. This CDR3 reads CASSLSALAGGPREQYF. In DNA, the CDR3 is TGTGCCAGCAGCCTCTCAGCGCTAGCGGGAGGGCCAAGGGAGCAGTACTTC.

The V and J genes are TRBV20-1 and TRBJ2-7; 8 bases line up with TRBD1. Looked up from germline, CDR1 is DFQATT and CDR2 is SNEGSKA (reference sequence). V shed 0 bases, J shed 5 bases, and the junction held 6 bases outside the gene matches. This CDR3 comprises 14 residues. The CDR3 protein is CSARDPSGGNEQYF. As DNA, the CDR3 is TGCAGTGCTAGAGATCCTTCAGGGGGCAACGAGCAGTACTTC.

This clonotype was detected only a few times. The V and J genes are TRBV29-1 and TRBJ2-3, with D perhaps assigned TRBD1 or TRBD2 (5 bases each). CDR1 is SQVTM and CDR2 is ANQGSEA in the germline V gene. The CDR3 contains 13 residues. Trimming left V 3 bases short and J 9 bases short, with 16 bases between. The CDR3 sequence is CSVDGERGDTQYF. The CDR3 coding sequence is TGCAGCGTTGACGGGGAGAGGGGCGACACGCAGTATTTT.

The chain links TRBV21-1 to TRBJ2-1; the table gives TRBD2 as D, unverified against the DNA. TRBV21-1 represents a pseudogene. The CDR3 totals 18 residues. CDR3 loop: CASSMRLAGGFSYNEQFF. In nucleotides, the CDR3 is TGTGCCAGCAGCATGAGACTAGCGGGGGGATTCTCCTACAATGAGCAGTTCTTC.

This clonotype has only a few counts. The rearrangement joins TRBV5-1 to TRBJ2-4, with a weak D call TRBD2 (6 bases). With 4 bases removed from V and 5 bases from J, the gap between germline ends came to 13 bases. The CDR3 is 14 amino acids. In germline, CDR1 is SGHRS, CDR2 YFSETQ. The CDR3 sequence: CASSPPGDQNIQYF. In DNA, the CDR3 is TGCGCCAGCAGCCCCCCGGGGGATCAAAACATTCAGTACTTC.

J is TRBJ2-3 and V is TRBV7-6; weak D call: TRBD2 (5 bases). V was cut by 1 base and J by 2 bases, with 16 bases left in between. Germline V gene lookup returns CDR1 SGHVS and CDR2 FNYEAQ. The CDR3 loop spans 17 amino acids. The CDR3 loop reads CASSLGIGGLPTDTQYF. The DNA of the CDR3 is TGTGCCAGCAGCTTAGGGATTGGTGGACTCCCCACAGATACGCAGTATTTT.

This clonotype showed up many times. The chain couples TRBV2 to TRBJ2-7; weak D call: TRBD2 (6 bases). CDR1 and CDR2 from the germline V gene are SNHLY and FYNNEI. CDR3 length: 14 amino acids. V was trimmed by 6 bases and J by 7 bases, leaving 19 bases between them. The CDR3 protein is CASRTLRGWGEQYF. The CDR3 nucleotides read TGTGCCAGCAGGACCTTGCGGGGTTGGGGGGAGCAGTACTTC.

Concerning this clonotype itself: It is likely a read error, because the conserved phenylalanine at the end of the CDR3 is missing. This chain connects TRBV20-1 to TRBJ1-2; a weak D match, TRBD1 (5 bases). CDR1 is DFQATT, CDR2 SNEGSKA, per germline (reference sequence). CDR3 length: 15 amino acids. The V end was cut by 0 bases, the J end by 0 bases, with 11 bases between. The CDR3 DNA reads TGCAGTGCTAGAGAGGGGGTGGGAGCTAACTATGGCTACACCTAC. This sequence encodes CSAREGVGANYGYTY.